Listed here are 2 T cell receptor beta chains from one sample, sequenced in a study of blood T cell repertoires in COVID-19. Sequencing was performed with immunoSEQ multiplex PCR; in TCRdb, only in-frame clones are kept and a portion is missing. The sample contains 140,000 or so clones, 80% of which appear only once. Sequencing was carried out using peripheral blood. The source is a man in his 70s who had recovered from COVID-19.

The chain employs TRBV2 and TRBJ2-1; 8 bases fit TRBD2. Germline values: CDR1 SNHLY, CDR2 FYNNEI. The CDR3 is made up of 14 amino acids. Losses at the gene ends were 1 base for V and 13 bases for J; bases not matched to a gene: 9. The CDR3 nucleotides read TGTGCCAGCAGTGAAGGGACTAGCCCGGCTGTACAGTTCTTC. Its protein is CASSEGTSPAVQFF.

A single count supports this clone. The V call is TRBV5-1, the J call TRBJ2-5, with 11 bases that match TRBD2. CDR1 and CDR2 from the germline V gene are SGHRS and YFSETQ. This CDR3 is built from 16 residues. The V gene end was trimmed by 4 bases and the J gene end by 2 bases; junction bases not matched to a gene: 7. CDR3 in amino acids: CASSRTGLAAQETQYF. The CDR3 nucleotides are TGCGCCAGCAGCAGAACGGGACTAGCGGCACAAGAGACCCAGTACTTC.